A single sample gave rise to the 4 T cell receptor beta chains below, sequenced in a study of neurological immune-mediated disorders. TCRdb redid the calling of the 5' RACE reads with MiXCR, one entry per CDR3 protein. The sample includes approximately 40,000 distinct CDR3 sequences, 10% of them seen just once. The sequenced sample consisted of PBMCs. These receptors originate from a woman aged 25 to 45 with HTLV-1-associated myelopathy (HAM/TSP).

The sample holds many counts of this clonotype. This chain links TRBV7-6 with TRBJ2-1; 12 bases are shared with TRBD2. The ends lost 3 bases at V and 3 bases at J; junction bases unmatched: 3. Germline V lookup: CDR1 SGHVS, CDR2 FNYEAQ. The CDR3 extends over 16 amino acids. The CDR3 nucleotides are TGTGCCAGCAGCTTGCTAGCGGGGGGGATCTACAATGAGCAGTTCTTC. Amino acids: CASSLLAGGIYNEQFF.

Many counts were recorded for this clonotype. The rearrangement uses TRBV12-3 or TRBV12-4 and TRBJ2-4; TRBD1 aligns across 11 bases. The CDR3 covers 14 residues. The trim removed 7 bases at V and 7 bases at J, leaving 6 bases unmatched. CDR3 DNA: TGTGCCAGCACATACGGGACAGGGGGGAACATTCAGTACTTC. Its translation is CASTYGTGGNIQYF.

The sample holds many counts of this clonotype. The genes are TRBV4-1 and TRBJ2-3, with TRBD2 as a possible D gene (5 bases). The CDR3 sequence is 14 residues long. V was cut by 0 bases and J by 6 bases, with 10 bases left in between. Germline V gene data show CDR1 as MGHRA and CDR2 as YSYEKL. Here the CDR3 reads CASSQDLSGDTQYF. In nucleotides, the CDR3 is TGCGCCAGCAGCCAAGATTTGTCGGGGGATACGCAGTATTTT.

This clonotype is classed as medium-sized. The chain carries TRBV3-1 and TRBJ2-5; D may be TRBD2 (5 bases). V lost 0 bases and J 5 bases, leaving 10 bases between the germline ends. This CDR3 is built from 14 residues. From germline, CDR1 is LGHDT and CDR2 YNNKEL (reference sequence). This CDR3 reads CASSQEVQRETQYF. CDR3 nucleotides: TGTGCCAGCAGCCAAGAGGTGCAGCGGGAGACCCAGTACTTC.